This passage covers 6 T cell receptor beta chains from one sample sequenced in a study of T-cell memory formation after mild COVID-19. TCRdb reanalysed the 5' RACE reads using MiXCR and keeps one entry per CDR3 protein. The sample consists of about 350,000 distinct CDR3 sequences, around 13% of them appearing once. Sequenced sample: PBMCs or a T cell subset sorted from them (not recorded which). The receptors shown here come from a young man who had mild COVID-19 (a few samples of this study predate the infection). Cell type and time point are not known.

The chain links TRBV18 to TRBJ2-5; the match to TRBD1 covers 11 bases. Germline lookup yields CDR1 KGHSH and CDR2 LQKENI. Trimming took 4 bases from V and 2 from J; bases not matched to a gene: 3. This CDR3 is 15 amino acids long. The CDR3 nucleotides are TGTGCCAGCTCACGCCGGGACAGGGGGCAAGAGACCCAGTACTTC. It is translated as CASSRRDRGQETQYF. The entire variable domain, with the rest obtained from reference TRBV18 and TRBJ2-5, is as follows: NAGVMQNPRHLVRRRGQEARLRCSPMKGHSHVYWYRQLPEEGLKFMVYLQKENIIDESGMPKERFSAEFPKEGPSILRIQQVVRGDSAAYFCASSRRDRGQETQYFGPGTRLLVL.

This clonotype was seen only a few times. The rearrangement uses TRBV28 and TRBJ1-2; D unclear. Trimming removed 5 bases from V and 7 bases from J, with 14 bases in between. CDR3 length equals 13 residues. Germline CDR1 and CDR2: MDHEN and SYDVKM. The CDR3 region has the DNA TGTGCCAGCAGTCCACCCGGCCCGGTTGGCTACACCTTC. As protein: CASSPPGPVGYTF.

This sequence joins TRBV4-1 and TRBJ2-5; weak D call: TRBD1 (5 bases). The CDR3 contains 15 residues. Germline assignment: CDR1 MGHRA and CDR2 YSYEKL. V shed 5 bases and J shed 2 bases, with 15 bases lying between them. For the CDR3, the DNA is TGCGCCAGCAGCTCCCCTTCGGACATACAAGAGACCCAGTACTTC. Residues: CASSSPSDIQETQYF.

This clonotype was observed many times. The chain employs TRBV12-3 or TRBV12-4 and TRBJ2-1, with D unclear. This CDR3 spans 12 amino acids. Trimming shortened V by 6 bases and J by 7 bases, and 10 bases separated the two germline ends. In DNA form, the CDR3 reads TGTGCCAGCAGGGACGCATGGAATGAGCAGTTCTTC. Translation gives CASRDAWNEQFF.

The V and J genes are TRBV6-5 and TRBJ2-7; TRBD2 agrees at 7 bases. The J segment lost 2 bases and the V segment lost 5 bases, leaving 6 bases of the junction unmatched. CDR1 is MNHEY and CDR2 is SVGAGI in the germline V gene. The CDR3 covers 14 residues. CDR3 in DNA: TGTGCCAGCAGTGCTAGCGGAACCGCCTACGAGCAGTACGTC. This encodes CASSASGTAYEQYV.

The chain is built from TRBV4-3 and TRBJ2-1; D ambiguous. V was pared by 3 bases and J by 6 bases, with 12 bases between. The germline CDR1 and CDR2 sequences are LGHNA and YSLEER. This CDR3 has 14 residues. CDR3 region: CASSHGPQANEQFF. CDR3 bases: TGCGCCAGCAGCCATGGCCCCCAGGCCAATGAGCAGTTCTTC.